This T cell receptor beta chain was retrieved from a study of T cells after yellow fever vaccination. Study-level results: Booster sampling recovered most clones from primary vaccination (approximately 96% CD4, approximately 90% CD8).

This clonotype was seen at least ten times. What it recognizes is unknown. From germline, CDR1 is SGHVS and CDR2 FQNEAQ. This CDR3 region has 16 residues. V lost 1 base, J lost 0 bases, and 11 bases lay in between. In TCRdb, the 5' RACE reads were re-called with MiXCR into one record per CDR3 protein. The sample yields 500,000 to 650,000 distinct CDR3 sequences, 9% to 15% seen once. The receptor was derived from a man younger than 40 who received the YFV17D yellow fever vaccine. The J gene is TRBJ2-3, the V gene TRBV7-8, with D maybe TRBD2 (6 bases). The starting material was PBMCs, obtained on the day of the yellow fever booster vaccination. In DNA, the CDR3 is TGTGCCAGCAGCTTAGGGGCAGGGACTAGCACAGATACGCAGTATTTT. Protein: CASSLGAGTSTDTQYF.